This paragraph covers one T cell receptor beta chain sequence. This clone appeared a few times. What antigen it recognizes has not been identified. No much larger clone exists at a distance of one base, and base qualities are not known. TCRbeta CDR3 regions were amplified from genomic DNA using the immunoSEQ Assay, a bias-controlled multiplex PCR. The original methods were these. Nucleated cell counts per sample were estimated from amplification of reference gene primers within the assay. Sequence reads were collapsed and filtered to measure the absolute abundance of every unique TCRbeta CDR3 rearrangement. For each sample, productive Simpson clonality was calculated by taking the square root of Simpson's diversity index across productive rearrangements. The source is immuneACCESS, and TCRdb retained only in-frame sequences with V and J called. Part of the clones is not carried over; for the studies checked, unresolved V genes explain less than half of this, and the remainder is unexplained. V, J and clone size were drawn from that table, and D and trimming were deduced from the DNA. Within this sample are 50,000 or so clones, with roughly 84% of them counted one time only. Approximately 7.1% of the sample is in the top ten clones.

These data come from a study of blood T cell repertoires in COVID-19 (TCRdb year 2020). Background on the whole study: Samples from collaborators originated in the United States, Italy and Spain and spanned both the acute and convalescent phases of COVID-19. Samples came from the ongoing ImmuneRACE study (first 160 participants) plus 1,254 subjects from 6 global collaborators. The prospective study material was composed of cDNA or gDNA derived from T cells, B-cell-depleted T cells, or PBMCs. Nearly every sample came with metadata listing a de-identified subject ID, COVID-19 status, age in years and sex. Where HLA class I and class II types were available, the types were taken from metadata supplied by the sample provider, not from assay-based typing. A freely available public database, intended as a resource for researchers studying the immune response to SARS-CoV-2, is where the repertoires were released. Deeply sampled blood TCRbeta repertoires from subjects exposed to, actively infected with, or recovered from COVID-19 were included in the dataset.

Taken from the germline V gene, the CDR1 and CDR2 loops are SNHLY and FYNNEI. The CDR3 runs 13 residues from the cysteine to the phenylalanine. Just CDR3 DNA is preserved here, 39 bases in frame from base 1. Trimming takes 2 bases from V and 3 bases from J, and the germline ends sit 8 bases apart. Whole blood was collected in K2EDTA tubes by collaborating institutions according to the institutions' own protocols. For TCRbeta analysis, collaborators shipped samples as frozen whole blood, isolated PBMCs, or DNA extracted from either of those sample types. The paper as a whole reports these results and caveats: The amount of clinical and demographic metadata varied by source and participant and was provided uncurated.

Sequences were obtained from peripheral blood. The origin of this receptor is a man aged 45 to 65 with active COVID-19. The chain is assembled from TRBV2 and TRBJ2-7, with a weak D call of TRBD1 (6 bases match). The bases are TGTGCCAGCAGTGAAAGGGGGTTCTACGAGCAGTACTTC. This yields the protein CASSERGFYEQYF.